A selection of T cell receptor beta chains follows, all from one sample in a study of cytomegalovirus exposure and HLA in healthy donors. Using immunoSEQ multiplex PCR, the repertoire was profiled, and TCRdb retains in-frame clones only, with some absent. The sample contains hundreds of thousands of clones, 77% of which appear only once. Source material: PBMCs. The receptors shown here come from a woman in her sixties in good health and CMV-seropositive. CDR3s include the opening cysteine and the closing phenylalanine or tryptophan. The D gene is left open where the match is weak. Size tells how often a clone was seen (once, few, many) or the class of an expanded clone, and some rows leave it out.

TRBJ1-1	TRBV7-2	NA	NA	TGTGCCAGCAGCTTAGACAGGGATTTGCGAGCTTTCTTT	CASSLDRDLRAFF
TRBJ1-5	TRBV19	NA	TRBD1	TGTGCCAGTAGTATGGGACAGGGCGGGCTGCGCAATCAGCCCCAGCATTTT	CASSMGQGGLRNQPQHF
TRBJ2-1	TRBV19	NA	TRBD2	TGTGCCAGTAGTATCGGGGCCCGGGGGGGCCTTAGGAATGAGCAGTTCTTC	CASSIGARGGLRNEQFF
TRBJ2-7	TRBV18	once	NA	TGTGCCAGCTCACTCGACAGCTACGAGCAGTACTTC	CASSLDSYEQYF
TRBJ2-4	TRBV2	few	TRBD2	TGTGCCAGCAGTGTTATAGCGGGGCTTGATATTCAGTACTTC	CASSVIAGLDIQYF
TRBJ2-1	TRBV11-1	NA	TRBD2	TGTGCCAGCAGCTTAGGGAGCGGGGGGCATGAGCAGTTCTTC	CASSLGSGGHEQFF
TRBJ2-5	TRBV6-1	NA	TRBD2	TGTGCCAGCGAGGCGGGAGTTCGGGAGACCCAGTACTTC	CASEAGVRETQYF
TRBJ2-2	TRBV18	NA	TRBD1	TGTGCCAGCTCACCGGGACAGGATATTAGCGGGGAGCTGTTTTTT	CASSPGQDISGELFF
TRBJ1-5	TRBV7-2	NA	NA	TGTGCCAGCAGCTTAGCTCTAACTGAGCCCCAGCATTTT	CASSLALTEPQHF
TRBJ1-6	TRBV15	NA	NA	TGTGCCACCAGAGATGGCTGGGGCAGGGCCAGGGCCTTATATAATTCACCCCTCCACTTT	CATRDGWGRARALYNSPLHF
TRBJ1-4	TRBV19	NA	NA	TGTGCCAGTGGGGAGGGAAAACTGTTTTTT	CASGEGKLFF
TRBJ2-7	TRBV6-5	NA	NA	TGTGCCAGCAGGACACATCCTTCCTACGAGCAGTACTTC	CASRTHPSYEQYF
TRBJ1-1	TRBV2	NA	NA	TGTGCCAGCAGTGAAGGTCTTAGGTTTGGACATGGAGCTGAAGCTTTCTTT	CASSEGLRFGHGAEAFF
TRBJ1-4	TRBV11-2	NA	NA	TGTGCCAGCAGCTTAGATCCTGGGGCTCGCGAAAAACTGTTTTTT	CASSLDPGAREKLFF
TRBJ2-1	TRBV5-4	NA	TRBD1	TGTGCCAGCAGTTTCCCGGGACAGGGAGGCAATGAGCAGTTCTTC	CASSFPGQGGNEQFF
TRBJ1-1	TRBV5-1	NA	TRBD1	TGCGCCAGCAGCTTAAGACAGGGGGCTGGCACTGAAGCTTTCTTT	CASSLRQGAGTEAFF
TRBJ2-7	TRBV5-1	NA	NA	TGCGCCAGCAGTCGGACAGAATCCTACGAGCAGTACTTC	CASSRTESYEQYF
TRBJ1-6	TRBV7-9	once	TRBD1	TGTGCCAGCAGGGAGGACAGGGGGCCTTCGAATTCACCCCTCCACTTT	CASREDRGPSNSPLHF
TRBJ1-5	TRBV6-6	NA	TRBD1	TGTGCCACTTCGGACCGGGACAGGGGGAATCAGCCCCAGCATTTT	CATSDRDRGNQPQHF
TRBJ2-3	TRBV4-1	NA	TRBD2	TGCGCCAGCAGCCAACAGCGGGGGGATTCTGATACGCAGTATTTT	CASSQQRGDSDTQYF
TRBJ2-1	TRBV5-4	NA	NA	TGTGCCAGCAGCCAGAGGCTCGGCAGCAACAATGAGCAGTTCTTC	CASSQRLGSNNEQFF
TRBJ2-4	TRBV6-1	NA	TRBD1	TGTGCCAGCAGTCGACAGGGAAACATTCAGTACTTC	CASSRQGNIQYF
TRBJ2-5	TRBV25-1	NA	TRBD2	TGTGCCAGCAGTTCCCACGGGACTAGCTATGCAGAGACCCAGTACTTC	CASSSHGTSYAETQYF
TRBJ1-1	TRBV5-4	NA	NA	TGTGCCAGCAGCTTGAATCCGGAGGACACTGAAGCTTTCTTT	CASSLNPEDTEAFF
TRBJ2-7	TRBV6-5	few	NA	TGTGCCAGCCAAGACACCGGGACTTCCTCCTACGAGCAGTACTTC	CASQDTGTSSYEQYF
TRBJ2-5	TRBV5-1	NA	TRBD1	TGCGCCAGCAGTTACCGACAGGGGGGAATAGAGACCCAGTACTTC	CASSYRQGGIETQYF
TRBJ2-2	TRBV4-1	NA	TRBD1	TGCGCCAGCAGCCGAGAGGGACAGGCTAACACCGGGGAGCTGTTTTTT	CASSREGQANTGELFF
TRBJ2-3	TRBV7-3	NA	TRBD2	TGTGCCAGCAGCTTCGGCTCTAGCGGGCGAACTAGCACAGATACGCAGTATTTT	CASSFGSSGRTSTDTQYF
TRBJ1-2	TRBV5-6	NA	NA	TGTGCCAGCAGCCCCTTAGCGGGAAACTATGGCTACACCTTC	CASSPLAGNYGYTF
TRBJ2-3	TRBV5-1	NA	NA	TGCGCCAGCAGCTTGGGACTAGGCGCAGATACGCAGTATTTT	CASSLGLGADTQYF
TRBJ1-5	TRBV5-8	NA	NA	TGTGCCAGCAGCTTGACGGGCAATCAGCCCCAGCATTTT	CASSLTGNQPQHF
TRBJ2-1	TRBV6-4	NA	TRBD2	TGTGCCAGCAGTGACTCATGGCTAGCGGGAACTGGGGGGGAGCAGTTCTTC	CASSDSWLAGTGGEQFF
TRBJ2-1	TRBV7-3	NA	NA	TGTGCCAGCAGCTTGGGAGCGCGCTCCTACAATGAGCAGTTCTTC	CASSLGARSYNEQFF
TRBJ2-7	TRBV27	NA	TRBD1	TGTGCCAGCAGGGTACCGGGACAGACTTACGAGCAGTACTTC	CASRVPGQTYEQYF
TRBJ1-2	TRBV30	NA	NA	TGTGCCTGGAACCGTGTGGGGGAGGATGGCTACACCTTC	CAWNRVGEDGYTF
TRBJ2-7	TRBV2	NA	NA	TGTGCCAGCAGTGAGGGGGCCCTCTACGAGCAGTACTTC	CASSEGALYEQYF
TRBJ2-1	TRBV4-1	NA	TRBD2	TGCGCCAGCAGCCAGGGACTATACAATGAGCAGTTCTTC	CASSQGLYNEQFF